A single sample gave rise to the 18 T cell receptor beta chains below, sequenced in a study of cytomegalovirus exposure and HLA in healthy donors. PCR was performed using 60 Vbeta and 13 Jbeta primers. Clones were sequenced by immunoSEQ multiplex PCR, and TCRdb holds only the in-frame ones, with some missing. This sample has some 48,000 clones, with around 81% found just once. The sample taken for sequencing was PBMCs. Receptors were obtained from a man in his thirties or forties in good health and CMV-seropositive.

The chain employs TRBV29-1 and TRBJ2-1, with a weak D call TRBD2 (5 bases). CDR3 length equals 16 residues. The V gene's germline CDR1 is SQVTM and CDR2 ANQGSEA. With 3 bases removed from V and 0 bases from J, the gap between germline ends came to 15 bases. The CDR3 DNA sequence: TGCAGCGTTGAGAGGGCTGGCCGAAGCTCCTACAATGAGCAGTTCTTC. Translation gives CSVERAGRSSYNEQFF.

The rearrangement joins TRBV5-4 to TRBJ2-1, with D possibly TRBD2 on 6 matching bases. Deletions cut 4 bases from V and 7 bases from J, with 18 bases between. CDR3 length: 15 amino acids. Germline assignment: CDR1 SGHNT and CDR2 YYREEE (reference sequence). The CDR3 nucleotides are TGTGCCAGCAGCGCTCAAAAGGGAGGAGGGAATGAGCAGTTCTTC. It specifies CASSAQKGGGNEQFF.

This clone showed up just a few times. This chain links TRBV6-5 with TRBJ2-7; D gene uncertain. V dropped 0 bases and J dropped 7 bases, with 10 bases sitting between them. In germline, CDR1 is MNHEY, CDR2 SVGAGI. The CDR3 is 13 amino acids. Here the CDR3 DNA reads TGTGCCAGCAGTTACTCGATTGGGCAGGAGCAGTACTTC. It yields the protein CASSYSIGQEQYF.

J is TRBJ2-7 and V is TRBV6-5; 9 bases match TRBD1. With 6 bases clipped from V and 4 bases from J, the junction kept 4 bases outside the gene matches. Per germline, CDR1 MNHEY and CDR2 SVGAGI. The CDR3 runs to 13 residues. For the CDR3, the DNA is TGTGCCAGCAGCAAGGGACAGGGTTACGAGCAGTACTTC. This encodes CASSKGQGYEQYF.

The rearrangement joins TRBV19 to TRBJ1-2; 9 positions match TRBD1. V shed 1 base and J 2 bases; nucleotides not matched to a gene: 5. CDR3 length: 16 residues. Per germline, CDR1 LNHDA and CDR2 SQIVND (reference sequence). CDR3 in amino acids: CASSIGQGGFNYGYTF. The DNA of the CDR3 is TGTGCCAGTAGTATAGGACAGGGGGGCTTCAACTATGGCTACACCTTC.

The chain's CDR3 is CASSLMTVNTGELFF. CDR3 DNA: TGTGCCAGCAGCTTGATGACAGTAAACACCGGGGAGCTGTTTTTT. The chain couples TRBV5-5 to TRBJ2-2; a possible D gene is TRBD1 (5 bases). CDR1 is SGHKS, CDR2 YYEKEE, per germline (reference sequence). Trimming stripped 1 base from V and 2 bases from J, with 9 bases between. This CDR3 comprises 15 residues.

The V call is TRBV5-1, the J call TRBJ2-7, with unresolved D. Germline assignment: CDR1 SGHRS and CDR2 YFSETQ. V was pared by 2 bases and J by 2 bases, with 5 bases between. The CDR3 loop spans 12 amino acids. The CDR3 loop is CASSLNTYEQYF. The CDR3 DNA sequence: TGCGCCAGCAGCTTAAACACCTACGAGCAGTACTTC.

The chain recombines TRBV2 with TRBJ2-7, with 9 bases matching TRBD1. The CDR3 covers 15 residues. J gave up 2 bases and V 7 bases, and 9 bases lay outside the gene matches. Germline V lookup: CDR1 SNHLY, CDR2 FYNNEI. The CDR3 loop is CASNVGQGTPYEQYF. The CDR3 DNA follows: TGTGCCAGCAACGTCGGACAGGGGACGCCCTACGAGCAGTACTTC.

The V gene is TRBV5-1, the J gene TRBJ2-7; 7 nucleotides align to TRBD2. V lost 1 base to trimming and J lost 2 bases; unmatched junction nucleotides: 6. CDR3 size: 15 residues. Germline assignment: CDR1 SGHRS and CDR2 YFSETQ. The chain's CDR3 is CASSLLSGGPYEQYF. The CDR3 DNA sequence: TGCGCCAGCAGCTTGTTGTCGGGGGGACCCTACGAGCAGTACTTC.

The V and J genes are TRBV7-3 and TRBJ2-5; D gene unclear. Germline-derived CDR1 and CDR2 are SGHTA and FQGTGA. CDR3 size: 14 residues. V lost 2 bases and J lost 7, with 14 bases in between. CDR3 DNA sequence: TGTGCCAGCAGCTTAGTCGCAGGCTTCGGGACCCAGTACTTC. It codes for CASSLVAGFGTQYF.

This clone has a handful of counts. The chain uses TRBV7-9 and TRBJ2-1; a weak D match, TRBD1 (5 bases). This CDR3 spans 12 amino acids. Germline V lookup: CDR1 SEHNR, CDR2 FQNEAQ (reference sequence). DNA of the CDR3: TGTGGCCAGGGTAGCTCCTACAATGAGCAGTTCTTC. Protein sequence: CGQGSSYNEQFF.

The DNA of the CDR3 is TGTGCCAGCAGCTTGGGGACTAACAACTATGGCTACACCTTC. It encodes CASSLGTNNYGYTF. This chain connects TRBV5-4 to TRBJ1-2; D gene ambiguous. CDR1 and CDR2 (germline): SGHNT, YYREEE (reference sequence). CDR3 size: 14 residues. V was clipped by 0 bases and J by 2 bases, with 8 bases between them.

This clone was seen once. V usage is TRBV28 and J usage is TRBJ1-1; D uncertain. Trimming shortened V by 5 bases and J by 6 bases, and 7 bases separated the two germline ends. The V gene's germline CDR1 is MDHEN and CDR2 SYDVKM. The CDR3 spans 11 residues. The CDR3: CASSVAAEAFF. The CDR3 DNA follows: TGTGCCAGCAGTGTCGCAGCTGAAGCTTTCTTT.

This chain connects TRBV6-1 to TRBJ1-2; D remains ambiguous. V was trimmed by 2 bases and J by 4 bases, leaving 11 bases between them. Germline CDR1 MNHNS, CDR2 SASEGT. This CDR3 is 14 amino acids long. In DNA form, the CDR3 reads TGTGCCAGCAGTGAACCGGGATGGGTCTATGGCTACACCTTC. This encodes CASSEPGWVYGYTF.

The V gene is TRBV6-5, the J gene TRBJ1-1, with TRBD1 matching over 9 bases. V lost 7 bases and J lost 0; bases outside the gene matches: 6. Per germline, CDR1 MNHEY and CDR2 SVGAGI. This CDR3 has 15 amino acids. The CDR3 protein is CASTPTGGVNTEAFF. The DNA for the CDR3 is TGTGCCAGCACCCCGACAGGGGGGGTGAACACTGAAGCTTTCTTT.

As regards this clone: Other nucleotide sequences from this sample produce the same CDR3. This chain joins TRBV20-1 and TRBJ2-7, with D tentatively TRBD1 (6 bases). The CDR3 is made up of 11 amino acids. Germline V gene sequence: CDR1 DFQATT, CDR2 SNEGSKA (reference sequence). V was clipped by 5 bases and J by 7 bases, with 12 bases between them. The CDR3 sequence is CSAHRATEQYF. The CDR3, as DNA: TGCAGTGCTCACAGGGCGACTGAGCAGTACTTC.

This clone is deemed medium-sized. This chain connects TRBV27 to TRBJ2-7, with 7 bases matching TRBD1. Germline values: CDR1 MNHEY, CDR2 SMNVEV (reference sequence). V lost 6 bases to trimming and J lost 0 bases; unmatched junction nucleotides: 5. This CDR3 is built from 14 residues. This CDR3 is CASSGQESSYEQYF. CDR3 DNA: TGTGCCAGCAGCGGACAGGAGAGCTCCTACGAGCAGTACTTC.

The chain carries TRBV27 and TRBJ2-7; maybe TRBD2 (7 bases). V lost 2 bases to trimming and J lost 2 bases, with 10 bases between them. Germline CDR1 MNHEY, CDR2 SMNVEV (reference sequence). This CDR3 spans 14 amino acids. Here the CDR3 reads CASSLRGGTYEQYF. The CDR3 coding sequence is TGTGCCAGCAGTTTAAGGGGGGGGACCTACGAGCAGTACTTC.